This TCR beta chain came from a study of blood T cell repertoires in COVID-19. Study overall: Sites in the United States, Italy and Spain provided acute and convalescent COVID-19 samples.

In the authors' methods: Estimates of nucleated cell counts were drawn from the amplification of reference gene primers. Sequencing was performed with immunoSEQ multiplex PCR; in TCRdb, only in-frame clones are kept and a portion is missing. D and trimming were read from the DNA, whereas the V and J calls and clone size are those reported in that table. The sample has 230,000 or so clones, about 83% seen once; the top ten hold approximately 8.6%. V was trimmed by 4 bases and J by 7 bases, leaving 23 bases between them. CDR3 length: 18 residues. CDR1 and CDR2 from the germline V gene are LNHDA and SQIVND (reference sequence).

This clonotype originated in a man aged 40-49 years with active or convalescent COVID-19. The genes are TRBV19 and TRBJ1-6; possibly TRBD1 for D (5 bases). Source material: peripheral blood. In DNA, the CDR3 is TGTGCCAGTAGTAAAGCCCCCAATAGACAGCGTGGAAATTCACCCCTCCACTTT. This codes for CASSKAPNRQRGNSPLHF.